The 24 T cell receptor beta chains reported below all come from one sample, sequenced in a study of blood T cells in healthy people across ages. A second roughly 6 to 12 cycle PCR used barcoded and J-beta primers. TCRdb passed the 5' RACE reads through MiXCR, listing each CDR3 protein once. The sample has 700,000 or so distinct CDR3 sequences, 20% to 25% seen once; the top ten hold approximately 20%. Sequencing was done on a sample of blood. The receptors stem from a man between 70 and 80 years old in good health.

In its sample, this clonotype was seen a few times. The CDR3 sequence: CSAGPYSNTEAFF. The DNA of the CDR3 is TGCAGTGCCGGCCCCTACTCGAACACTGAAGCTTTCTTT. The V and J genes are TRBV20-1 and TRBJ1-1; D uncertain. From germline, CDR1 is DFQATT and CDR2 SNEGSKA (reference sequence). CDR3 length equals 13 residues. V was trimmed by 6 bases and J by 1 base, leaving 12 bases between them.

This clonotype was recorded a few times. The V call is TRBV20-1, the J call TRBJ2-3; 7 bases are a match to TRBD2. V was pared by 0 bases and J by 3 bases, with 9 bases of the junction left unmatched. The CDR3 loop spans 16 amino acids. The germline V gene encodes CDR1 DFQATT and CDR2 SNEGSKA (reference sequence). The DNA of the CDR3 is TGCAGTGCTAGAGATTTCGGAAGCGGGAATACAGATACGCAGTATTTT. Translated: CSARDFGSGNTDTQYF.

This chain connects TRBV20-1 to TRBJ1-1; D perhaps matches TRBD1 (6 bases). Germline CDR1 reads DFQATT; CDR2 reads SNEGSKA (reference sequence). Trimming removed 1 base at V and 3 bases at J, with 21 bases between. CDR3 length equals 17 residues. The CDR3 is CSARVSRAGEGHTEAFF. The DNA for the CDR3 is TGCAGTGCTAGAGTTTCTAGGGCAGGGGAGGGGCACACTGAAGCTTTCTTT.

This clonotype was seen more than once but under ten times. The gene calls are TRBV19 and TRBJ2-3; tentatively, D is TRBD1 (6 bases). The germline CDR1 and CDR2 sequences are LNHDA and SQIVND (reference sequence). With 5 bases removed from V and 3 bases from J, the gap between germline ends came to 9 bases. The CDR3 runs 13 residues. The CDR3 DNA follows: TGTGCCAGTAGTCAACAGGGAACAGATACGCAGTATTTT. Translated: CASSQQGTDTQYF.

This clonotype was found a few times. The rearrangement joins TRBV28 to TRBJ2-6, with a possible D match to TRBD2 (5 bases). Deletions cut 6 bases from V and 0 bases from J, with 21 bases between. Germline values: CDR1 MDHEN, CDR2 SYDVKM. CDR3 length: 19 amino acids. In nucleotides, the CDR3 is TGTGCCAGCAGGGTAGGACTTCGAGGAGTGAACTCTGGGGCCAACGTCCTGACTTTC. Translation gives CASRVGLRGVNSGANVLTF.

The rearrangement links TRBV6-5 to TRBJ1-2, with TRBD1 identical over 7 bases. The germline V gene encodes CDR1 MNHEY and CDR2 SVGAGI. V dropped 0 bases and J dropped 10; count of bases not matched to a gene: 17. The CDR3 spans 17 residues. The CDR3 DNA sequence: TGTGCCAGCAGTTACTCGAAAGGGGGCGCCCTCACCACCGTCTACACCTTC. The encoded protein is CASSYSKGGALTTVYTF.

This clonotype was seen more than once but under ten times. The rearrangement uses TRBV12-3 or TRBV12-4 and TRBJ1-3; a possible D gene is TRBD1 (5 bases). The length of the CDR3 is 15 residues. Trimming shortened V by 3 bases and J by 2 bases, and 11 bases separated the two germline ends. The CDR3 nucleotides read TGTGCCAGCAGTTTCAGGATGGGGGCTGGAAACACCATATATTTT. Protein: CASSFRMGAGNTIYF.

This rearrangement joins TRBV25-1 to TRBJ2-1, with a tentative D call TRBD1 (5 bases). The assigned J gene may be wrong: the sequence end matches TRBJ2-5 better. Per germline, CDR1 MGHDK and CDR2 SYGVNS. CDR3 length: 16 amino acids. CDR3 sequence: CASSESRAGYRETQYF. In nucleotides, the CDR3 is TGTGCCAGCAGTGAATCGCGAGCAGGGTATCGGGAGACCCAGTACTTC.

This clonotype was counted at least ten times. The V and J genes are TRBV7-8 and TRBJ2-2; D possibly uses TRBD1 or TRBD2 (5 bases each). V lost 2 bases, J lost 3 bases, and 10 bases lay in between. Germline V gene data show CDR1 as SGHVS and CDR2 as FQNEAQ. CDR3 size: 15 residues. The CDR3 sequence: CASSLTGPHTGELFF. The CDR3 nucleotides read TGTGCCAGCAGCTTAACGGGGCCCCACACCGGGGAGCTGTTTTTT.

This clonotype was seen more than once but under ten times. The chain employs TRBV20-1 and TRBJ1-6; weak D call: TRBD1 (5 bases). Per germline, CDR1 DFQATT and CDR2 SNEGSKA (reference sequence). V lost 0 bases, J lost 5 bases, and 14 bases lay in between. The CDR3 covers 16 residues. In DNA, the CDR3 is TGCAGTGCTAGAGATAGTCCGCAGGGCAATAATTCACCCCTCCACTTT. The encoded protein is CSARDSPQGNNSPLHF.

The DNA of the CDR3 is TGTGCCAGCAGTTCCTCGCCGGGACTTGGACCCGGGGAGCTGTTTTTT. Translation: CASSSSPGLGPGELFF. V and J are TRBV7-3 and TRBJ2-2, with D possibly matching TRBD2 (6 bases). Germline-derived CDR1 and CDR2 are SGHTA and FQGTGA. V was pared by 6 bases and J by 6 bases, with 20 bases between. The CDR3 totals 16 residues.

This clonotype was seen only a few times. This chain joins TRBV5-1 and TRBJ1-1; D is unclear. The CDR3 is 17 amino acids. Germline V gene lookup returns CDR1 SGHRS and CDR2 YFSETQ. V dropped 0 bases and J dropped 0 bases, with 15 bases sitting between them. CDR3 coding DNA: TGCGCCAGCAGCTTGGAACGGGGTCCTCAGATGAACACTGAAGCTTTCTTT. It encodes CASSLERGPQMNTEAFF.

This rearrangement joins TRBV9 to TRBJ1-5, with TRBD1 as a possible D gene (6 bases). Trimming pared 4 bases from V and 3 bases from J, leaving 17 bases between. Looked up from germline, CDR1 is SGDLS and CDR2 is YYNGEE. CDR3 length: 16 amino acids. The CDR3 sequence is CASSPRDEGVNQPQHF. The DNA of the CDR3 is TGTGCCAGCAGCCCACGAGACGAGGGGGTCAATCAGCCCCAGCATTTT. The entire variable domain, with the rest obtained from reference TRBV9 and TRBJ1-5, is as follows: DSGVTQTPKHLITATGQRVTLRCSPRSGDLSVYWYQQSLDQGLQFLIQYYNGEERAKGNILERFSAQQFPDLHSELNLSSLELGDSALYFCASSPRDEGVNQPQHFGDGTRLSIL.

This clonotype was counted only a few times. The J gene is TRBJ2-3, the V gene TRBV30, with a tentative D call TRBD1 (6 bases). V dropped 3 bases and J dropped 2 bases, with 12 bases sitting between them. This CDR3 is 14 amino acids long. Germline V CDR1 and CDR2: GTSNPN, SVGIG (reference sequence). DNA of the CDR3: TGTGCCTGGAGCGGACAGACCCACACAGATACGCAGTATTTT. Translating it yields CAWSGQTHTDTQYF.

This chain links TRBV12-3 or TRBV12-4 with TRBJ2-7; D may be TRBD2 (7 bases). The germline V and J ends were trimmed by 3 bases and 4 bases, with 16 bases remaining between them. This CDR3 is 15 amino acids long. DNA for the CDR3: TGTGCCAGCAGTTTTCAGGCAGGGGAGGGTTACGAGCAGTACTTC. It is translated as CASSFQAGEGYEQYF.

In its sample, this clonotype was seen many times. The rearrangement joins TRBV10-2 to TRBJ2-5; D unresolved. This CDR3 is built from 14 residues. Trimming removed 10 bases at V and 9 bases at J, with 24 bases between. Germline V lookup: CDR1 WSHSY, CDR2 SAAADI. CDR3 in DNA: TGCGCCACCCGTTACCGACACATAGAGGTGGCCCAGTACTTC. Protein product: CATRYRHIEVAQYF.

V gene TRBV6-1 combines with J gene TRBJ2-1, with 16 positions matching TRBD2. CDR1 MNHNS and CDR2 SASEGT come from the germline V gene. The CDR3 runs to 17 residues. V dropped 3 bases and J dropped 4; count of bases not matched to a gene: 3. For the CDR3, the DNA is TGTGCCAGCAGTGATCCGGGACTAGCGGGGGGGTACAATGAGCAGTTCTTC. Its translation: CASSDPGLAGGYNEQFF.

This clonotype was picked up a small number of times. The V gene is TRBV6-6, the J gene TRBJ1-1, with TRBD1 identical over 12 bases. Per the germline V gene, CDR1 is MNHNY and CDR2 is SVGAGI (reference sequence). CDR3 length: 15 amino acids. The V segment lost 0 bases and the J segment 5 bases; nucleotides outside the gene matches: 1. The CDR3 nucleotides read TGTGCCAGCAGTTACTCGGGACAGGGGGCGACTGAAGCTTTCTTT. As protein: CASSYSGQGATEAFF.

The chain carries TRBV12-3 or TRBV12-4 and TRBJ1-5, with D perhaps matching TRBD1 (5 bases). Trimming took off 7 bases at V and 9 bases at J, with 13 bases between the two ends. The CDR3 spans 12 residues. CDR3 amino acids: CASTKKGRPQHF. The CDR3 nucleotides read TGTGCCAGCACCAAAAAGGGGCGGCCCCAGCATTTT.

This sequence joins TRBV7-8 and TRBJ1-5; D may be TRBD1 (5 bases). This CDR3 has 17 residues. The V end lost 1 base, the J end lost 1 base, and 14 bases lay between the germline ends. CDR1 SGHVS and CDR2 FQNEAQ come from the germline V gene. Here the CDR3 DNA reads TGTGCCAGCAGCTTAGTTCCGGGAGCAGGGAGCAATCAGCCCCAGCATTTT. Translated: CASSLVPGAGSNQPQHF.

Concerning this clonotype itself: This may arise from a read error, as a much more abundant clone is one base away. V and J are TRBV11-2 and TRBJ1-2, with no clear D. V was clipped by 4 bases and J by 6 bases, with 9 bases between them. CDR1 and CDR2 from the germline V gene are SGHAT and FQNNGV. This CDR3 has 12 residues. Written as DNA, the CDR3 is TGTGCCAGCAGCTCCGGGCCCCATGGCTACACCTTC. Protein sequence: CASSSGPHGYTF.

The chain carries TRBV7-2 and TRBJ2-1; D call uncertain. The CDR3 runs to 12 residues. Germline V CDR1 and CDR2: SGHTA, FQGNSA. V lost 5 bases and J 7 bases, leaving 9 bases between the germline ends. The CDR3 region is CASSQPLNEQFF. CDR3 coding DNA: TGTGCCAGCAGCCAACCCCTGAATGAGCAGTTCTTC.

The genes are TRBV7-2 and TRBJ2-4; 12 bases are shared with TRBD2. V lost 5 bases, J lost 4 bases, and 6 bases stayed unmatched. The length of the CDR3 is 16 residues. Germline loops: CDR1 SGHTA, CDR2 FQGNSA. CDR3 sequence reads: CASSVLTSGRKNIQYF. The CDR3 DNA follows: TGTGCCAGCAGCGTTCTTACTAGCGGGAGGAAAAACATTCAGTACTTC.

A note on this clonotype: This may arise from a read error, as a much more abundant clone is one base away. The V call is TRBV20-1, the J call TRBJ2-7; D uncertain. Germline CDR1 reads DFQATT; CDR2 reads SNEGSKA (reference sequence). There are 14 residues in the CDR3. The CDR3 nucleotides read TGCAGTGCTACCTCGCGGTTGAGCTCCTACGAGCAGTGCGTC. It translates to CSATSRLSSYEQCV.